Following are 22 T cell receptor beta chains from one sample sequenced in a study of blood T cell repertoires in COVID-19 (dated by TCRdb to about 2020). The library was made by the immunoSEQ multiplex PCR assay. TCRdb took this table from immuneACCESS and kept in-frame rearrangements with V and J called. Such tables lack part of the clones; where checked against another copy, unresolved V genes explain under half of the gap, and the rest is unexplained. For this sample there are some 190,000 clones; 88% appear just once. Roughly 6.2% of the sample is in the top ten clones. Specimen: peripheral blood. The source is a woman aged 35 to 49 who had recovered from COVID-19.

The DNA for the CDR3 is TGTGCCAGTAGTCCTCTGCCGGGAATCTCTGGGGCCAACGTCCTGACTTTC. It translates to CASSPLPGISGANVLTF. The chain has TRBV19 and TRBJ2-6; TRBD2 might be the D (5 bases). The CDR3 extends over 17 amino acids. Between the trimmed V and J ends, which lost 5 bases and 0 bases, there was a span of 14 bases. Germline V CDR1 and CDR2: LNHDA, SQIVND (reference sequence).

The gene calls are TRBV19 and TRBJ1-6; D possibly corresponds to TRBD1 (5 bases). The germline V gene has CDR1 LNHDA and CDR2 SQIVND (reference sequence). V was trimmed by 6 bases and J by 10 bases, leaving 19 bases between them. The CDR3 runs 15 residues. The CDR3: CASRTKDQGGSPLHF. The CDR3 DNA is TGTGCCAGTAGGACCAAAGATCAGGGTGGCTCACCCCTCCACTTT.

V gene TRBV5-3 combines with J gene TRBJ2-3, with D uncertain. TRBV5-3 is an ORF; its function is uncertain. The CDR3 is 13 amino acids. Trimming removed 4 bases from V and 1 base from J, with 7 bases in between. CDR3 nucleotides: TGTGCCAGAAGCCCCCTTCGCACAGATACGCAGTATTTT. This translates into CARSPLRTDTQYF.

The V gene is TRBV7-9, the J gene TRBJ1-1; a possible D gene is TRBD1 (5 bases). The CDR3 consists of 15 residues. Germline V gene sequence: CDR1 SEHNR, CDR2 FQNEAQ (reference sequence). V was pared by 1 base and J by 4 bases, with 13 bases between. This CDR3 is CASSLDRILFTEAFF. The CDR3 bases are TGTGCCAGCAGCTTAGACAGGATTCTCTTCACTGAAGCTTTCTTT.

This clone was observed a single time. The chain has TRBV7-2 and TRBJ2-5; D is ambiguous. With 3 bases removed from V and 4 bases from J, the gap between germline ends came to 6 bases. The CDR3 is 12 residues long. CDR1 is SGHTA and CDR2 is FQGNSA in the germline V gene. The CDR3 spells CASSFNRETQYF. The DNA for the CDR3 is TGTGCCAGCAGCTTTAATAGAGAGACCCAGTACTTC.

The chain couples TRBV6-5 to TRBJ2-3; a possible D gene is TRBD2 (5 bases). This CDR3 has 14 residues. V was pared by 2 bases and J by 7 bases, with 13 bases between. Germline CDR1 and CDR2: MNHEY and SVGAGI. The CDR3 sequence is CASSYGGSSNTQYF. For the CDR3, the DNA is TGTGCCAGCAGTTACGGCGGGTCCTCAAATACGCAGTATTTT.

J is TRBJ2-1 and V is TRBV18; D gene uncertain. The germline V and J ends were trimmed by 0 bases and 2 bases, with 8 bases remaining between them. Germline CDR1 is KGHSH and CDR2 is LQKENI. The length of the CDR3 is 15 residues. In nucleotides, the CDR3 is TGTGCCAGCTCACCACCTACGAGCCCCTACAATGAGCAGTTCTTC. It encodes CASSPPTSPYNEQFF.

This clone showed up just a few times. The chain uses TRBV2 and TRBJ1-5; 7 bases are shared with TRBD1. The length of the CDR3 is 13 residues. J gave up 7 bases and V 3 bases, and 3 bases lay outside the gene matches. CDR1 and CDR2 (germline): SNHLY, FYNNEI. This CDR3 reads CASSEQGEQPQHF. DNA of the CDR3: TGTGCCAGCAGTGAGCAGGGGGAACAGCCCCAGCATTTT.

The rearrangement joins TRBV5-1 to TRBJ2-7; D might be TRBD2 (5 bases). The germline V and J ends were trimmed by 0 bases and 2 bases, with 9 bases remaining between them. Germline V lookup: CDR1 SGHRS, CDR2 YFSETQ. This CDR3 is 14 amino acids long. CDR3 sequence: CASSLAGEAYEQYF. Here the CDR3 DNA reads TGCGCCAGCAGCTTGGCCGGGGAAGCCTACGAGCAGTACTTC.

The gene calls are TRBV5-1 and TRBJ2-1, with 7 bases aligning to TRBD1. Looked up from germline, CDR1 is SGHRS and CDR2 is YFSETQ. J lost 6 bases, V lost 4 bases, and 7 bases had no gene match. The CDR3 spans 14 residues. The chain's CDR3 is CASSALTGANEQFF. CDR3 bases: TGCGCCAGCAGCGCCCTTACAGGGGCCAATGAGCAGTTCTTC.

The chain employs TRBV7-2 and TRBJ2-3, with 7 nucleotides matching TRBD2. The CDR3 length is 16 residues. The trim removed 1 base at V and 7 bases at J, leaving 11 bases unmatched. The germline CDR1 and CDR2 sequences are SGHTA and FQGNSA. CDR3 in amino acids: CASSLGGAGVRNTQYF. In DNA form, the CDR3 reads TGTGCCAGCAGCTTAGGGGGCGCGGGAGTTCGCAATACGCAGTATTTT.

The chain carries TRBV14 and TRBJ2-7, with a tentative D call TRBD1 (6 bases). V was cut by 4 bases and J by 2 bases, with 15 bases left in between. Per the germline V gene, CDR1 is SGHDN and CDR2 is FVKESK. This CDR3 has 15 residues. CDR3 sequence: CASSLLGAGAYEQYF. In nucleotides, the CDR3 is TGTGCCAGCAGCCTCCTAGGGGCAGGGGCCTACGAGCAGTACTTC.

V usage is TRBV24-1 and J usage is TRBJ1-5, with TRBD1 identical over 7 bases. After removal of 2 bases from V and 0 bases from J, the junction contained 6 bases not matched to a gene. CDR1 is KGHDR, CDR2 SFDVKD, per germline. CDR3 length: 17 residues. The CDR3 protein is CATSDSASGGSNQPQHF. CDR3 sequence (DNA): TGTGCCACCAGTGATTCCGCCTCAGGGGGTAGCAATCAGCCCCAGCATTTT.

CDR3 sequence reads: CASSYQRQETQYF. Written as DNA, the CDR3 is TGTGCCAGCAGTTACCAGCGCCAAGAGACCCAGTACTTC. The chain couples TRBV6-2 or TRBV6-3 to TRBJ2-5, with unresolved D. This CDR3 has 13 amino acids. Germline CDR1 MNHEY, CDR2 SVGEGT. With 2 bases removed from V and 1 base from J, the gap between germline ends came to 5 bases.

A few counts support this clone. The chain has TRBV2 and TRBJ2-3; 8 bases agree with TRBD2. Trimming took 2 bases from V and 2 from J; bases not matched to a gene: 6. The V gene's germline CDR1 is SNHLY and CDR2 FYNNEI. The CDR3 runs 16 residues. The CDR3 bases are TGTGCCAGCAGTGAACTCGGTAGCGGGAACACAGATACGCAGTATTTT. Protein sequence: CASSELGSGNTDTQYF.

The rearrangement joins TRBV5-6 to TRBJ2-5; D not certain. The CDR3 extends over 16 amino acids. CDR1 is SGHDT, CDR2 YYEEEE, per germline. With 4 bases removed from V and 3 bases from J, the gap between germline ends came to 19 bases. The CDR3 bases are TGTGCCAGCAGCCCCGCACCGGGTCCATGGGAAGAGACCCAGTACTTC. Translation: CASSPAPGPWEETQYF.

CDR3 protein: CASSQEQTNTGELFF. The CDR3 bases are TGCGCCAGCAGCCAAGAACAGACGAACACCGGGGAGCTGTTTTTT. The chain combines TRBV4-3 with TRBJ2-2; D gene uncertain. V was cut by 0 bases and J by 0 bases, with 5 bases left in between. The CDR3 loop spans 15 amino acids. The V gene's germline CDR1 is LGHNA and CDR2 YSLEER.

This rearrangement joins TRBV27 to TRBJ2-1; 8 positions match TRBD1. Per the germline V gene, CDR1 is MNHEY and CDR2 is SMNVEV (reference sequence). The J segment lost 4 bases and the V segment lost 6 bases, leaving 11 bases of the junction unmatched. The CDR3 extends over 16 amino acids. The CDR3 bases are TGTGCCAGCAGAAGATTTCTAGGACAGGGATACAATGAGCAGTTCTTC. Translated, it gives CASRRFLGQGYNEQFF.

The rearrangement joins TRBV7-2 to TRBJ2-1; possibly TRBD1 for D (6 bases). CDR1 and CDR2 (germline): SGHTA, FQGNSA. The ends were cut back, 5 bases at V and 0 bases at J, with 11 bases in the middle. The CDR3 is made up of 15 amino acids. The CDR3 spells CASSIQGSSYNEQFF. DNA of the CDR3: TGTGCCAGCAGCATCCAGGGGAGCTCCTACAATGAGCAGTTCTTC.

The chain has TRBV11-3 and TRBJ2-7, with 9 nucleotides matching TRBD1. The junction had 9 bases not matched to a gene; V was cut back by 1 base and J by 2 bases. There are 17 residues in the CDR3. Germline CDR1 SGHNT, CDR2 YENEEA. The CDR3 DNA reads as TGTGCCAGCAGCTTAGCCGGGGGACAGGGTCAAGCCTACGAGCAGTACTTC. Its protein is CASSLAGGQGQAYEQYF.

The gene calls are TRBV5-5 and TRBJ2-3; weak D call: TRBD2 (6 bases). V dropped 0 bases and J dropped 0 bases, with 11 bases sitting between them. CDR3 size: 16 residues. CDR1 is SGHKS and CDR2 is YYEKEE in the germline V gene (reference sequence). The CDR3 DNA is TGTGCCAGCAGCTTGGGCGCGGGATTAAGCACAGATACGCAGTATTTT. It translates to CASSLGAGLSTDTQYF.

The rearrangement uses TRBV5-1 and TRBJ2-6, with D unclear. Per germline, CDR1 SGHRS and CDR2 YFSETQ. V gave up 0 bases and J gave up 2 bases, with 6 bases separating them. The CDR3 is 15 residues long. In DNA form, the CDR3 reads TGCGCCAGCAGCTTGGTGGGCCCTGGGGCCAACGTCCTGACTTTC. It yields the protein CASSLVGPGANVLTF.